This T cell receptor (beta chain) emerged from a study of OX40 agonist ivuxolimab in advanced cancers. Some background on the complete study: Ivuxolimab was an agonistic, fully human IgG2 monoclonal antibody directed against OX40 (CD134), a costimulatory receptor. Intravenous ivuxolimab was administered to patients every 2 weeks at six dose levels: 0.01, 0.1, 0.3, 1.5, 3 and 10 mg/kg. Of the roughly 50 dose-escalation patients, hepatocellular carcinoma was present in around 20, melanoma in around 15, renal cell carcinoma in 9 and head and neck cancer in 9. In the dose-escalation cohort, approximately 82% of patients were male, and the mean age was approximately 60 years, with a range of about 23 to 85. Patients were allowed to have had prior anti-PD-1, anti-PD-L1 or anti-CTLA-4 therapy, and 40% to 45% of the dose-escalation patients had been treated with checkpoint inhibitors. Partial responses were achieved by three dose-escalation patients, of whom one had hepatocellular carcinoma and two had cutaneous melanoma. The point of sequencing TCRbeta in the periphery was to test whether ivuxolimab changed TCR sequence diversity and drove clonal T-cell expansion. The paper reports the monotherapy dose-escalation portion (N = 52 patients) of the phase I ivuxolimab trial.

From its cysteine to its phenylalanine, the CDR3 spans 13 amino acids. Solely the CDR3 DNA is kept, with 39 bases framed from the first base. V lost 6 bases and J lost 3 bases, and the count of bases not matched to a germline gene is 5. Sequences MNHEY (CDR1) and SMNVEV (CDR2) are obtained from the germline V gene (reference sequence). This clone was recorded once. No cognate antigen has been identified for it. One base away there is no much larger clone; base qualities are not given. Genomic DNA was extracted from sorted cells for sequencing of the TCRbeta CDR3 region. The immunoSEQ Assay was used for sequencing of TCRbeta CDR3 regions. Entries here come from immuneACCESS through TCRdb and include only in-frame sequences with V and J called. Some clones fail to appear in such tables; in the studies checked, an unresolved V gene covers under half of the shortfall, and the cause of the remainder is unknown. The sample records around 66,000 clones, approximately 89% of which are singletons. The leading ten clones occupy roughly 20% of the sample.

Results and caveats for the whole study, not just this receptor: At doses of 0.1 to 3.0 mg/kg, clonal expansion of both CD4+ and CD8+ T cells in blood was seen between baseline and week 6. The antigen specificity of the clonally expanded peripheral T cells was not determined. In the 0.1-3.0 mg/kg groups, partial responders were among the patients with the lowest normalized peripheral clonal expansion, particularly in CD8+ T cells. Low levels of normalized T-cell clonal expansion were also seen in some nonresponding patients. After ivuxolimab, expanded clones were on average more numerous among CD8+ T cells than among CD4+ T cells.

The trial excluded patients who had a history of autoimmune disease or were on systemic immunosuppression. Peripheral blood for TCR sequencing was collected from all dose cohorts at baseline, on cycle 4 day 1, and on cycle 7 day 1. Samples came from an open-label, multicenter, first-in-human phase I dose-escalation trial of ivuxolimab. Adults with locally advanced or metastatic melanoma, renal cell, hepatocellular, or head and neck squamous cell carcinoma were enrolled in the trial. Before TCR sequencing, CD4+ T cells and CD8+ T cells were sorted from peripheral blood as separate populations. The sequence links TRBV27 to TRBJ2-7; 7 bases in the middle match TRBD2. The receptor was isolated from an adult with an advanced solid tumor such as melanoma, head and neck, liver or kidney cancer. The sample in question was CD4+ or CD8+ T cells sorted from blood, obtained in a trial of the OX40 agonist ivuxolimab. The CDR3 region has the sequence CASSGGGGYEQYF. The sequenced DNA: TGTGCCAGCAGCGGTGGCGGGGGCTACGAGCAGTACTTC.